The following is a T cell receptor (beta chain) sequence with its context. The CDR3 totals 15 residues. CDR1 and CDR2 from the germline V gene are MGHDK and SYGVNS. After removal of 4 bases from V and 8 bases from J, the junction contained 13 bases not matched to a gene. Sequencing used immunoSEQ multiplex PCR; TCRdb keeps in-frame clones, though not all of them. There are roughly 120,000 clones in the sample; about nine tenths occur only once, and 1.5% to 2% lies in the top ten. The data were obtained in a study of blood T cell repertoires in COVID-19. Overall study context: Samples taken during acute and convalescent COVID-19 were collected in the United States, Italy and Spain.

The genes are TRBV25-1 and TRBJ1-2, with 7 bases lining up with TRBD1. Specimen: peripheral blood. The clonotype was recovered from a human donor with active COVID-19. The donor label of this sample is uncertain. The CDR3: CASSALGQGVMGYTF. The CDR3 nucleotides read TGTGCCAGCAGTGCCCTCGGGCAGGGGGTGATGGGCTACACCTTC.